This T cell receptor (beta chain) was sequenced for a study of long-term antiretroviral therapy in people with HIV. Survey-level resolution applied to immunoSEQ assay v3.0. The data were produced by immunoSEQ multiplex PCR, yet TCRdb's version contains in-frame clones alone and is incomplete. The sample includes 25,000 to 35,000 clones, around 97% seen only once; the top ten take under 3.5%. CDR1 MNHEY and CDR2 SMNVEV come from the germline V gene (reference sequence). The CDR3 is 15 amino acids. V was cut by 4 bases and J by 3 bases, with 13 bases left in between. This clonotype was sampled from a man under 40 with HIV. This material consisted of unsorted PBMCs, taken 6.9 years after starting antiretroviral therapy. The chain employs TRBV27 and TRBJ2-1, with D possibly TRBD1 on 6 matching bases. The CDR3 sequence is CASSWGTRGYNEQFF. The CDR3, as DNA: TGTGCCAGCAGTTGGGGGACAAGGGGCTACAATGAGCAGTTCTTC.